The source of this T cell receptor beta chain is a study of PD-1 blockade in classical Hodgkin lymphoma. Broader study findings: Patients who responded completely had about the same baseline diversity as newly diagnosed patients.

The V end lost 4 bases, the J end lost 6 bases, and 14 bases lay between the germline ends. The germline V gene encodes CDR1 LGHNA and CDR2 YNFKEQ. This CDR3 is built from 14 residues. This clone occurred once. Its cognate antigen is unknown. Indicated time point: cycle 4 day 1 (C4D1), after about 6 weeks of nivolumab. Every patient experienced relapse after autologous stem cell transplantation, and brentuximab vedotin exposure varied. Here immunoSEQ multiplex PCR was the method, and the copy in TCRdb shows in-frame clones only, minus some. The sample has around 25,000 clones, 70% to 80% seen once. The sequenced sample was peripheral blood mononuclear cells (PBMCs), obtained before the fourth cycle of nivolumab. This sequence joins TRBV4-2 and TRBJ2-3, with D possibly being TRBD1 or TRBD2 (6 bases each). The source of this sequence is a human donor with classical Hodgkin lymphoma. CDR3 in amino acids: CASSRGGLPDTQYF. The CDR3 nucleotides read TGTGCCAGCAGCCGAGGGGGGTTGCCGGATACGCAGTATTTT.